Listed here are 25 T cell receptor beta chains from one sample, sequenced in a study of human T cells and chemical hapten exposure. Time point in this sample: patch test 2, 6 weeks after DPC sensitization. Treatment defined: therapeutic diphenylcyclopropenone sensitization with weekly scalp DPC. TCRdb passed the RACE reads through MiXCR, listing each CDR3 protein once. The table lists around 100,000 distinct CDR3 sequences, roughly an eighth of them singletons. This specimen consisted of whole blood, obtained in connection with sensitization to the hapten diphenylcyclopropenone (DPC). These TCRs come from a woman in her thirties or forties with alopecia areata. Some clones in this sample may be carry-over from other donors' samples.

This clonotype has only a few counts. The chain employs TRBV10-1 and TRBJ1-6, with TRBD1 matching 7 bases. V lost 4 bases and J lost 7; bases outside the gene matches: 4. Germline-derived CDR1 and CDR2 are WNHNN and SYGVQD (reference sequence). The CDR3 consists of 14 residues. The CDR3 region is CASSASRGNSPLHF. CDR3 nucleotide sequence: TGCGCCAGCAGTGCGTCCAGGGGGAATTCACCCCTCCACTTT.

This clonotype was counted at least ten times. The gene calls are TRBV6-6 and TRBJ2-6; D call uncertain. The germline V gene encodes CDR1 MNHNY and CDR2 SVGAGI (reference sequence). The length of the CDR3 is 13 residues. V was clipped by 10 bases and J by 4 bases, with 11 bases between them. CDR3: CATQARGANVLTF. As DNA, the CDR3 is TGTGCCACCCAGGCGCGGGGGGCCAACGTCCTGACTTTC.

CDR3 protein: CASSLLQSPRSGELFF. The CDR3 nucleotides read TGTGCCAGCAGCTTGTTACAGTCTCCAAGATCCGGGGAGCTGTTTTTT. V is TRBV5-6 and J is TRBJ2-2; no clear D gene. Trimming pared 1 base from V and 6 bases from J, leaving 16 bases between. Per germline, CDR1 SGHDT and CDR2 YYEEEE. The CDR3 has 16 amino acids.

The CDR3 reads CASSSEQGATGELFF. The CDR3, as DNA: TGTGCCAGCAGCTCGGAACAGGGGGCCACCGGGGAGCTGTTTTTT. This sequence joins TRBV11-3 and TRBJ2-2; 9 nucleotides align to TRBD1. The germline CDR1 and CDR2 sequences are SGHNT and YENEEA. With 4 bases clipped from V and 4 bases from J, the junction kept 4 bases outside the gene matches. The CDR3 has 15 amino acids.

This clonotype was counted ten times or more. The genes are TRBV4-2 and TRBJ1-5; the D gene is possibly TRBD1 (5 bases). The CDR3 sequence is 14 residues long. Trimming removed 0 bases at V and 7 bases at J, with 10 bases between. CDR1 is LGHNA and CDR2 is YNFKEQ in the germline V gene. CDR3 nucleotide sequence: TGTGCCAGCAGCCAAGATCGCCGGGGGCAGCCCCAGCATTTT. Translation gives CASSQDRRGQPQHF.

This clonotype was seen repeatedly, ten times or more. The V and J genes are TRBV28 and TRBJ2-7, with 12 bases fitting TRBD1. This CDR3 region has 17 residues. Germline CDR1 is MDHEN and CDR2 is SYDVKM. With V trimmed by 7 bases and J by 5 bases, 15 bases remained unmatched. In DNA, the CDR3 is TGTGCCAGCACCAACCCACCCGGGACAGGGGGCTTTAACGAGCAGTACTTC. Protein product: CASTNPPGTGGFNEQYF.

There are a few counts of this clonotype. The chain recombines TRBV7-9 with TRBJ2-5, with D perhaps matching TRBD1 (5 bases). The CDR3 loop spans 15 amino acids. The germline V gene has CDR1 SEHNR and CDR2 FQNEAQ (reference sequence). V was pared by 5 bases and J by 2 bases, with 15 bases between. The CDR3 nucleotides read TGTGCCAGCAGCGCCAGGGTTGGCCTACAAGAGACCCAGTACTTC. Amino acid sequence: CASSARVGLQETQYF.

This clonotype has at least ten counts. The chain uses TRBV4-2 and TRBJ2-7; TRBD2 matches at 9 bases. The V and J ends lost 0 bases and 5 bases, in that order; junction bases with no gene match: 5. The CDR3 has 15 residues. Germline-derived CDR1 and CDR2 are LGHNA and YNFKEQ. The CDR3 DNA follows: TGTGCCAGCAGCCAAGAGGCTAGCGGGAACAACGAGCAGTACTTC. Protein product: CASSQEASGNNEQYF.

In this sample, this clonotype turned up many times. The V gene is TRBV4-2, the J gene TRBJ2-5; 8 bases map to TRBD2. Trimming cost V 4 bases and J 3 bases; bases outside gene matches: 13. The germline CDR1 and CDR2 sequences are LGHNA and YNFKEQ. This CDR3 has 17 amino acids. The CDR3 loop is CASSRRAGAGAEETQYF. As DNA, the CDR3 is TGTGCCAGCAGCCGCCGAGCGGGAGCGGGGGCTGAAGAGACCCAGTACTTC.

DNA for the CDR3: TGTGCCAGCAGTTTAATCTCTGCAGGGTACAATGAGCAGTTCTTC. Protein product: CASSLISAGYNEQFF. The chain recombines TRBV27 with TRBJ2-1; D is perhaps TRBD1 (5 bases). V was pared by 2 bases and J by 4 bases, with 12 bases between. The germline V gene has CDR1 MNHEY and CDR2 SMNVEV (reference sequence). The CDR3 contains 15 residues.

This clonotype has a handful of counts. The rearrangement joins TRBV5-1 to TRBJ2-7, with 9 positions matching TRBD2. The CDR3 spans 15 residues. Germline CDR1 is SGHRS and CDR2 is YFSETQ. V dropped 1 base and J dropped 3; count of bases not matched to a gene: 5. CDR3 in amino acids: CASSLLGTSNYEQYF. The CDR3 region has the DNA TGCGCCAGCAGCTTGTTAGGGACTAGCAACTACGAGCAGTACTTC.

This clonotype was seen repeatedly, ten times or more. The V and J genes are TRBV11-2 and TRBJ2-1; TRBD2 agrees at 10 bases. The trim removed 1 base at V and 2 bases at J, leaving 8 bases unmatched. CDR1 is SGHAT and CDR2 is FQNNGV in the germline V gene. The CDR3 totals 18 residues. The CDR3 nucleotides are TGTGCCAGCAGCTTAGTTAGGGCCGGACTAGCGGCCTACAATGAGCAGTTCTTC. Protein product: CASSLVRAGLAAYNEQFF.

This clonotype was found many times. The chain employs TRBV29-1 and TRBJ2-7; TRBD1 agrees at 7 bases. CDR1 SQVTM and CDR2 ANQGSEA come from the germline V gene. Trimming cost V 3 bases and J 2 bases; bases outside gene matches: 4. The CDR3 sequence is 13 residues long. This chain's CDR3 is CSVDGDSPYEQYF. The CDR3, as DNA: TGCAGCGTTGACGGGGACAGCCCCTACGAGCAGTACTTC.

CDR3 sequence reads: CASSPRQGLVEKLFF. CDR3 DNA: TGTGCCAGCAGTCCTCGACAGGGCTTGGTTGAAAAACTGTTTTTT. V is TRBV28 and J is TRBJ1-4, with 7 bases aligning to TRBD1. CDR3 length: 15 residues. The V gene end was trimmed by 5 bases and the J gene end by 7 bases; junction bases not matched to a gene: 10. CDR1 is MDHEN and CDR2 is SYDVKM in the germline V gene. The whole variable domain, remainder taken from reference TRBV28 and TRBJ1-4, is DVKVTQSSRYLVKRTGEKVFLECVQDMDHENMFWYRQDPGLGLRLIYFSYDVKMKEKGDIPEGYSVSREKKERFSLILESASTNQTSMYLCASSPRQGLVEKLFFGSGTQLSVL.

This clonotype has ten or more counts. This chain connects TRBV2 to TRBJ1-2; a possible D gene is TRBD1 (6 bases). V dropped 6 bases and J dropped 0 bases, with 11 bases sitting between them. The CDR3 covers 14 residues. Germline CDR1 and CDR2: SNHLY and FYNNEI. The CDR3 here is CASRGGGTNYGYTF. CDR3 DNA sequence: TGTGCCAGCAGGGGAGGGGGAACTAACTATGGCTACACCTTC. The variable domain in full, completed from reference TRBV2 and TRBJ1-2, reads EPEVTQTPSHQVTQMGQEVILRCVPISNHLYFYWYRQILGQKVEFLVSFYNNEISEKSEIFDDQFSVERPDGSNFTLKIRSTKLEDSAMYFCASRGGGTNYGYTFGSGTRLTVV.

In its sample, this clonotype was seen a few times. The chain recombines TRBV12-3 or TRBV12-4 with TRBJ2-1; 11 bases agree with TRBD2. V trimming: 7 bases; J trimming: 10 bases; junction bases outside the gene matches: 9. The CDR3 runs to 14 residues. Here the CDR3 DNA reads TGTGCCAGCACCCAGGGACTAGCGGTACGCGAGCAGTTCTTC. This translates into CASTQGLAVREQFF.

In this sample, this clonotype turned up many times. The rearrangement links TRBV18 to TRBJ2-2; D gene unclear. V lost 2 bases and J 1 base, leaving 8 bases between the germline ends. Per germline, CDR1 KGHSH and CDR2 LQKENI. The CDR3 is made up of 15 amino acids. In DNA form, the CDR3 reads TGTGCCAGCTCACCATTGAGTGGGAACACCGGGGAGCTGTTTTTT. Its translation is CASSPLSGNTGELFF.

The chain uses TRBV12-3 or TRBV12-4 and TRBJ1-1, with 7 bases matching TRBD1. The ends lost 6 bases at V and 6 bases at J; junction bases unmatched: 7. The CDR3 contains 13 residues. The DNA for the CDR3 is TGTGCCAGCAGGGGGAAACAGGGGTCTGAAGCTTTCTTT. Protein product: CASRGKQGSEAFF.

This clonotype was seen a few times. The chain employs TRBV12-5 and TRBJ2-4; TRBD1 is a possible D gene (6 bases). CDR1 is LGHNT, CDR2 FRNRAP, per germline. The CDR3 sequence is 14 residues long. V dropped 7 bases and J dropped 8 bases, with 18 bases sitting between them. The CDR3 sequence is CASAAKGQRDIQYF. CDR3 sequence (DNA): TGTGCTAGTGCCGCGAAAGGACAGAGGGACATTCAGTACTTC.

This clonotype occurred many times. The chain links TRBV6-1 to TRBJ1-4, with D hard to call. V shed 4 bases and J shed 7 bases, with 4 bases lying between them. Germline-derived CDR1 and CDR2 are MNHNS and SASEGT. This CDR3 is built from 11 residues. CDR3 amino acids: CASSVGEKLFF. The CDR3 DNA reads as TGTGCCAGCAGTGTGGGTGAAAAACTGTTTTTT.

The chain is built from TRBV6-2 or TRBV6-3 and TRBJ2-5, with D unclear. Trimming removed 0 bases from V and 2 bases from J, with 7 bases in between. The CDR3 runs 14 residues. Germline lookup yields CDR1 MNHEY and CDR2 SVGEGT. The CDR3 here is CASSYSAGQETQYF. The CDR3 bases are TGTGCCAGCAGTTACTCGGCAGGTCAAGAGACCCAGTACTTC.

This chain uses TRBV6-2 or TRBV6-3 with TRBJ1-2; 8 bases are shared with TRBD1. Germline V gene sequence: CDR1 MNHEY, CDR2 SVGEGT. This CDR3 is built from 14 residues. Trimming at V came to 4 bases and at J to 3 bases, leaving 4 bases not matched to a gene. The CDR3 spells CASSWDRIHYGYTF. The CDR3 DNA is TGTGCCAGCAGTTGGGACAGGATCCACTATGGCTACACCTTC.

The CDR3 sequence: CASSHGPKRATGELFF. Here the CDR3 DNA reads TGTGCCAGCAGCCACGGACCCAAAAGGGCGACCGGGGAGCTGTTTTTT. This rearrangement joins TRBV16 to TRBJ2-2, with unresolved D. The V and J ends lost 3 bases and 5 bases respectively, with 16 bases between them. From germline, CDR1 is KGHSY and CDR2 FQNENV. The CDR3 contains 16 residues.

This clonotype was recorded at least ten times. The CDR3 spells CASSGTPRLAGGYEQYF. CDR3 in DNA: TGTGCCAGCAGTGGCACCCCGCGACTAGCGGGGGGCTACGAGCAGTACTTC. This chain connects TRBV12-3 or TRBV12-4 to TRBJ2-7, with 13 nucleotides matching TRBD2. The CDR3 totals 17 residues. Trimming removed 5 bases from V and 3 bases from J; junction bases left unmatched: 10.

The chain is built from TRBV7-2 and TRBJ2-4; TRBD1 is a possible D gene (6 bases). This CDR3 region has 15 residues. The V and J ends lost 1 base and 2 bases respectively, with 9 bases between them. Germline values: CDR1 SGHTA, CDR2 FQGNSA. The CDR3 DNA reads TGTGCCAGCAGCTTAGGAGGGGGAACCAAAAACATTCAGTACTTC. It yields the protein CASSLGGGTKNIQYF.